The clone carrying this TCR beta chain was detected a few times. Its antigen remains unidentified. These data come from a study of CD8 T cells in ankylosing spondylitis. General observations from the study: What seemed typical of ankylosing spondylitis blood was a TCR beta motif built from roughly 8 highly homologous variants. Disease-linked clones were reportedly significantly enriched in matched ankylosing spondylitis synovial fluid.

Libraries for TCR beta were made by quantitative 5'-RACE with molecular barcodes. TCRdb re-called the 5' RACE reads through MiXCR, storing one row per CDR3 protein. The profile shows around 890,000 distinct CDR3 sequences, roughly 10% of them singletons. This CDR3 comprises 14 residues. Trimming left V 6 bases short and J 3 bases short, with 12 bases between. The germline gives CDR1 MRHNA, CDR2 SNTAGT. The sequence derives from a male donor with ankylosing spondylitis. The rearrangement uses TRBV6-4 and TRBJ2-4; maybe TRBD2 (6 bases). The sample comprised blood, either unsorted or a sorted T cell fraction (not recorded which). The CDR3 region has the DNA TGTGCCAGCAGCCCGGGAGCGGGCAAAAACATTCAGTACTTC. The encoded protein is CASSPGAGKNIQYF.